The rows below give T cell receptor beta chains drawn from one sample of a study of identifying expanded T cells in peripheral blood. Assay: immunoSEQ multiplex PCR; the TCRdb copy retains only in-frame clones and omits some. The table lists 90,000 to 120,000 clones, roughly 91% of them singletons. What was sequenced was blood. Receptors originate from a person aged 18-70 years in good health. Each CDR3 is given with its conserved first and last residue. The D gene is left open where the match is weak. The size field is filled for only some rows; it gives once, few, many or a size class.

j_call: TRBJ1-2
v_call: TRBV7-2
d_call: -
clone_size: -
cdr3_nt: TGTGCCGTAGGCGCCCGAAGGGACCAGCGGGGCTACACCTTC
cdr3_aa: CAVGARRDQRGYTF

j_call: TRBJ2-7
v_call: TRBV30
d_call: -
clone_size: -
cdr3_nt: TGTGCCTGGAGAGGGGGACTTAGCCCCCACGAGCAGTACTTC
cdr3_aa: CAWRGGLSPHEQYF

j_call: TRBJ1-2
v_call: TRBV4-1
d_call: -
clone_size: -
cdr3_nt: TGCGCCAGCAGCCAAGAACAGGCTGGGGGCTACACCTTC
cdr3_aa: CASSQEQAGGYTF

j_call: TRBJ2-1
v_call: TRBV29-1
d_call: TRBD1
clone_size: once
cdr3_nt: TGCAGCGGCGCCAGGGATTCTGGACAGGGTTTCTTC
cdr3_aa: CSGARDSGQGFF

j_call: TRBJ2-3
v_call: TRBV9
d_call: TRBD2
clone_size: -
cdr3_nt: TGTGCCAGCAGCGTGAGCGGGGGGGCAACAGATACGCAGTATTTT
cdr3_aa: CASSVSGGATDTQYF

j_call: TRBJ2-7
v_call: TRBV28
d_call: TRBD2
clone_size: -
cdr3_nt: TGTGCCAGCAACCGGGGAGGGTCCTACGAGCAGTACTTC
cdr3_aa: CASNRGGSYEQYF

j_call: TRBJ1-2
v_call: TRBV28
d_call: -
clone_size: -
cdr3_nt: TGTGCCAGCAGAATTTCAGGGCTATCGGTTGGCTACACCTTC
cdr3_aa: CASRISGLSVGYTF

j_call: TRBJ2-3
v_call: TRBV5-6
d_call: -
clone_size: -
cdr3_nt: TGTGCCAGCAGCTTTGGGGCAGGCCTCACAGATACGCAGTATTTT
cdr3_aa: CASSFGAGLTDTQYF

j_call: TRBJ1-4
v_call: TRBV6-1
d_call: -
clone_size: -
cdr3_nt: TGTGCCAGCAGTGGATACACTTCAACTAATGAAAAACTGTTTTTT
cdr3_aa: CASSGYTSTNEKLFF

j_call: TRBJ1-2
v_call: TRBV2
d_call: TRBD1
clone_size: -
cdr3_nt: TGTGCCAGCACGGGGACAGGGATGTATGGCTACACCTTC
cdr3_aa: CASTGTGMYGYTF

j_call: TRBJ1-2
v_call: TRBV5-6
d_call: TRBD1
clone_size: -
cdr3_nt: TGTGCCAGCAGCTACCCGACAGGGGTGGATGGCTACACCTTC
cdr3_aa: CASSYPTGVDGYTF

j_call: TRBJ2-7
v_call: TRBV6-6
d_call: -
clone_size: -
cdr3_nt: TGTGCCAGCAGTTATGGGCCCGGTACCTACGAGCAGTACTTC
cdr3_aa: CASSYGPGTYEQYF

j_call: TRBJ1-2
v_call: TRBV29-1
d_call: -
clone_size: -
cdr3_nt: TGCAGCGTTGACCGGACGGCAGAGTATGGCTACACCTTC
cdr3_aa: CSVDRTAEYGYTF

j_call: TRBJ1-1
v_call: TRBV7-2
d_call: -
clone_size: -
cdr3_nt: TGTGCCAGCAGCCTGGGGGGAGGAGTCAACACTGAAGCTTTCTTT
cdr3_aa: CASSLGGGVNTEAFF

j_call: TRBJ1-2
v_call: TRBV7-9
d_call: TRBD1
clone_size: -
cdr3_nt: TGTGCCTGTCGAAGGGAGGACAGGGGGCTATTGCACTATGGCTACACCTTC
cdr3_aa: CACRREDRGLLHYGYTF

j_call: TRBJ2-2
v_call: TRBV28
d_call: TRBD2
clone_size: -
cdr3_nt: TGTGCCAGCAAGACTAGCGGGGAAGCCGGGGAGCTGTTTTTT
cdr3_aa: CASKTSGEAGELFF

j_call: TRBJ2-5
v_call: TRBV6-5
d_call: TRBD1
clone_size: -
cdr3_nt: TGTGCCAGCAGTTACTCGGTACAGGGGGCATCTGAGCAGTACTTC
cdr3_aa: CASSYSVQGASEQYF

j_call: TRBJ2-7
v_call: TRBV10-3
d_call: TRBD1
clone_size: once
cdr3_nt: TGTGCCATCAGTGGTTTACAGGGGGGTGAGCAGTACTTC
cdr3_aa: CAISGLQGGEQYF

j_call: TRBJ2-1
v_call: TRBV7-9
d_call: -
clone_size: -
cdr3_nt: TGTGCCAGCAGCTTACGGCCTGAGCAGTTCTTC
cdr3_aa: CASSLRPEQFF

j_call: TRBJ2-7
v_call: TRBV19
d_call: TRBD1
clone_size: -
cdr3_nt: TGTGCCAGTAGGCGGACAGGGGGGACCTACGAGCAGTACTTC
cdr3_aa: CASRRTGGTYEQYF

j_call: TRBJ1-1
v_call: TRBV27
d_call: -
clone_size: -
cdr3_nt: TGTGCCAGCAGTTTCCGAAGGAACACTGAAGCTTTCTTT
cdr3_aa: CASSFRRNTEAFF

j_call: TRBJ1-4
v_call: TRBV7-6
d_call: TRBD1
clone_size: -
cdr3_nt: TGTGCCAGCAGCTCCCGGACAGGACCCGGGGCTAATGAAAAACTGTTTTTT
cdr3_aa: CASSSRTGPGANEKLFF

j_call: TRBJ2-7
v_call: TRBV5-6
d_call: -
clone_size: -
cdr3_nt: TGTGCCAGCAGCAGGGGGGACGGGTACGAGCAGTACTTC
cdr3_aa: CASSRGDGYEQYF

j_call: TRBJ1-2
v_call: TRBV29-1
d_call: -
clone_size: -
cdr3_nt: TGCAGCGTTGAAGGGAGATATGGCTACACCTTC
cdr3_aa: CSVEGRYGYTF

j_call: TRBJ2-7
v_call: TRBV30
d_call: -
clone_size: -
cdr3_nt: TGTGCCAGCCGAAGGGCTGGCGAGCAGTACTTC
cdr3_aa: CASRRAGEQYF

j_call: TRBJ2-5
v_call: TRBV7-6
d_call: -
clone_size: -
cdr3_nt: TGTGCCAGCAGCGGAACCGGGACGGAATACCAAGAGACCCAGTACTTC
cdr3_aa: CASSGTGTEYQETQYF

j_call: TRBJ1-4
v_call: TRBV4-1
d_call: TRBD1
clone_size: -
cdr3_nt: TGCGCCAGCAGCCAGACGGGGACAGTCGAAGGGGTAGGGAATGAAAAACTGTTTTTT
cdr3_aa: CASSQTGTVEGVGNEKLFF

j_call: TRBJ1-5
v_call: TRBV5-5
d_call: -
clone_size: once
cdr3_nt: TGTGCCAGCAACAGGGATTTTAGCAATCAGCCCCAGCATTTT
cdr3_aa: CASNRDFSNQPQHF

j_call: TRBJ1-2
v_call: TRBV15
d_call: -
clone_size: -
cdr3_nt: TGTGCCACCAGCAGAGATGCGACTAACTATGGCTACACCTTC
cdr3_aa: CATSRDATNYGYTF

j_call: TRBJ2-7
v_call: TRBV4-3
d_call: -
clone_size: -
cdr3_nt: TGCGCCAGCAGCCAAGACTGGGTGGTGGGTAGCGAGCAGTACTTC
cdr3_aa: CASSQDWVVGSEQYF